This T cell receptor (beta chain) stems from a study of cytomegalovirus exposure and HLA in healthy donors. Study at large: The same platform was used for the 100 to 150 validation repertoires and the roughly 670 first-cohort repertoires, a later analysis reported. Regarding the study as a whole: Rarity marked most TCR sequences, yet some public TCRs occurred in many donors. In vitro, three CMV-associated chains proved specific for CMV antigens.

This clone appeared a single time. What it binds is not known. Repertoires were generated with immunoSEQ multiplex PCR, while TCRdb's copy carries only in-frame clones and drops some. The sample yields about 110,000 clones, 70% to 90% seen once. The V gene's germline CDR1 is SEHNR and CDR2 FQNEAQ (reference sequence). Trimming at V came to 5 bases and at J to 1 base, leaving 11 bases not matched to a gene. This CDR3 comprises 19 residues. The TCR was taken from a woman aged 30 to 39 in good health and CMV-seropositive. What was sequenced was PBMCs. The chain uses TRBV7-9 and TRBJ2-4; 13 bases match TRBD2. CDR3 in DNA: TGTGCCAGCAGCCCGGGACTAGCGGGGTTAAATATTGCCAAAAACATTCAGTACTTC. Amino acid sequence: CASSPGLAGLNIAKNIQYF.